A single TCR beta chain is shown here with its context. This sample was taken from a study of blood T cell repertoires in COVID-19. Study-wide background: The samples span acute and convalescent COVID-19 from the United States, Italy and Spain. The analysed material was cDNA or gDNA that came from T cells, B-cell-depleted T cells, or PBMCs.

Methods used by the authors: Nucleated cell counts were estimated from reference gene primer amplification. Sequencing used immunoSEQ multiplex PCR; TCRdb keeps in-frame clones, though not all of them. V, J and clone size are taken as reported in that table, and D and trimming were inferred from the DNA itself. The sample comprises 650,000 to 800,000 clones, 80% to 90% of which are singletons, and 0.2% to 0.3% rests with the top ten. Germline CDR1 and CDR2: MGHRA and YSYEKL. CDR3 length equals 15 residues. With 1 base removed from V and 7 bases from J, the gap between germline ends came to 16 bases. This chain connects TRBV4-1 to TRBJ1-1; D unresolved. What was sequenced was peripheral blood. This TCR was recovered from a woman under 30 with acute or convalescent COVID-19. The CDR3 sequence is CASSQGVAGVGEAFF. Here the CDR3 DNA reads TGCGCCAGCAGCCAAGGGGTGGCGGGCGTGGGTGAAGCTTTCTTT.